Only a few counts were recorded for the clone carrying this TCR beta chain. As processed by the authors: Reference gene primer amplification gave estimated nucleated cell counts. Using immunoSEQ multiplex PCR, the repertoire was profiled, and TCRdb retains in-frame clones only, with some absent. Clone size and the V and J calls come from that table; the DNA yielded D and trimming. The data show about 310,000 clones, 80% to 90% seen once. This specimen comes from a study of blood T cell repertoires in COVID-19. V was clipped by 0 bases and J by 2 bases; unmatched bases: 2. Germline assignment: CDR1 SSHAT and CDR2 FNYEAQ (reference sequence). CDR3 size: 16 residues.

The gene calls are TRBV7-7 and TRBJ2-2; TRBD2 matches at 8 bases. The sample consisted of peripheral blood. This clonotype was sampled from a woman aged 50 to 65 who had recovered from COVID-19. DNA for the CDR3: TGTGCCAGCAGCTTAGCCGCGGGAGGAAACACCGGGGAGCTGTTTTTT. Translating it yields CASSLAAGGNTGELFF. The full variable domain, its missing parts supplied by reference TRBV7-7 and TRBJ2-2, is GAGVSQSPRYKVTKRGQDVTLRCDPISSHATLYWYQQALGQGPEFLTYFNYEAQPDKSGLPSDRFSAERPEGSISTLTIQRTEQRDSAMYRCASSLAAGGNTGELFFGEGSRLTVL.